What follows are 5 T cell receptor beta chains derived from one specimen sequenced in a study of vaccination and CD4 T cells after COVID-19. Treatment of the sample: 10-day PBMC culture with coronavirus spike peptide pools or control peptides (ViraFEST assay). Once obtained from cultured CD4+ T cells, the DNA was sequenced using the Oncomine TCR Beta short-read assay. Each CDR3 protein gets one entry after TCRdb re-called the PCR reads with MiXCR. The table shows approximately 11,000 distinct CDR3 sequences, with 45% to 70% occurring only once. The antigens for these receptors are not known. Sequenced: CD4+ T cells from blood, cultured in vitro. The receptors were gathered from a human donor who had recovered from COVID-19.

The chain joins TRBV24-1 to TRBJ2-3, with no clear D. Deletions cut 4 bases from V and 4 bases from J, with 8 bases between. In germline, CDR1 is KGHDR, CDR2 SFDVKD. The CDR3 extends over 13 amino acids. DNA for the CDR3: TGTGCCACCAGTGACGGACCCCCAGATACGCAGTATTTT. Translated: CATSDGPPDTQYF.

This chain joins TRBV7-8 and TRBJ1-5; weak D call: TRBD1 (6 bases). V was clipped by 3 bases and J by 5 bases, with 17 bases between them. Per germline, CDR1 SGHVS and CDR2 FQNEAQ. This CDR3 region has 16 residues. CDR3 residues: CASSFRGGAGYQPQHF. Here the CDR3 DNA reads TGTGCCAGCAGCTTTCGGGGGGGCGCGGGGTATCAGCCCCAGCATTTT.

Only one count was recorded for this clonotype. This chain uses TRBV7-9 with TRBJ2-7, with 8 bases lining up with TRBD1. J lost 4 bases, V lost 5 bases, and 10 bases had no gene match. CDR3 length: 15 residues. The V gene's germline CDR1 is SEHNR and CDR2 FQNEAQ (reference sequence). CDR3 nucleotide sequence: TGTGCCAGCAGCCATTCCAGACAGGGGTTTTACGAGCAGTACTTC. This gives the protein CASSHSRQGFYEQYF.

The sample holds one count of this clonotype. The chain uses TRBV5-4 and TRBJ2-5; 10 nucleotides match TRBD1. V shed 2 bases, J shed 5 bases, and the junction held 9 bases outside the gene matches. The CDR3 consists of 16 residues. The V gene's germline CDR1 is SGHNT and CDR2 YYREEE (reference sequence). CDR3 protein: CASSFLGQGSGETQYF. The CDR3 nucleotides read TGTGCCAGCAGCTTCCTGGGACAGGGGTCGGGGGAGACCCAGTACTTC.

This chain uses TRBV20-1 with TRBJ2-5; D is ambiguous. The CDR3 length is 14 residues. CDR1 DFQATT and CDR2 SNEGSKA come from the germline V gene (reference sequence). The V gene lost 6 bases and the J gene lost 2 bases, with 16 bases spanning the gap. The CDR3 nucleotides are TGCAGTGCAACAATGAGGCGGAATCAAGAGACCCAGTACTTC. Amino acid sequence: CSATMRRNQETQYF.